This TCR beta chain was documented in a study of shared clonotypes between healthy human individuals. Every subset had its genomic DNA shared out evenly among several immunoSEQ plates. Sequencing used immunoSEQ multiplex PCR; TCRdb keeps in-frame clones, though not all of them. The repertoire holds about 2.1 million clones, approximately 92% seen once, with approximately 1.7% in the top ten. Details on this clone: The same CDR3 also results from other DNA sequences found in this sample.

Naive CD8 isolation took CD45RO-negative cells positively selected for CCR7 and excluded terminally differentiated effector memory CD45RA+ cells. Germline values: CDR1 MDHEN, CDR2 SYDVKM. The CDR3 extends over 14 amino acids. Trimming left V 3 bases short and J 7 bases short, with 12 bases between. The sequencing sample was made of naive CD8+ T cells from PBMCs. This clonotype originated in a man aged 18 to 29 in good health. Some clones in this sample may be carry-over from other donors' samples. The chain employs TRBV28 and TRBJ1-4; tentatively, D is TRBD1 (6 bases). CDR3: CASSLRGRGEKLFF. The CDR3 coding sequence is TGTGCCAGCAGTTTGAGGGGGAGGGGTGAAAAACTGTTTTTT.